The present T cell receptor (beta chain) was sequenced within a study of T cells in Graves' hyperthyroidism and ophthalmopathy. Amplification of TCR beta CDR3 regions was performed using RNA transcripts as template. HTBI primers drove first-round RT-PCR of the TCR CDR3. TCRdb reprocessed the multiplex PCR reads with MiXCR, giving one entry per CDR3 protein. The sample includes about 610,000 distinct CDR3 sequences, around 42% seen only once; the top ten take 7.5% to 8.5%. General study results and limits: The model forecast ophthalmopathy, anticipating it by a median roughly 6.3 months before onset.

From germline, CDR1 is ENHRY and CDR2 SYGVKD. Trimming took 0 bases from V and 0 from J, leaving 6 bases between them. This CDR3 is built from 16 residues. This clonotype was counted ten times or more. Antigen unknown. Sequencing input: peripheral blood or thyroid tissue (not recorded which). The receptor was isolated from a woman younger than 30 with Graves' hyperthyroidism. The rearrangement uses TRBV10-3 and TRBJ1-6; unclear D gene. DNA for the CDR3: TGTGCCATCAGTGAGTCGCAGAGCTCCTATAATTCACCCCTCCACTTT. This sequence encodes CAISESQSSYNSPLHF.